Listed below are T cell receptor beta chains from one sample, sequenced in a study of spatial heterogeneity in lung cancer. MiXCR was run by TCRdb on the 5' RACE reads, yielding one entry per CDR3 protein. The sample contains about 120,000 distinct CDR3 sequences, 10% to 15% of which appear only once. The specimen comprised PBMCs, sampled at follow-up. These receptors originate from a male donor with early-stage non-small cell lung cancer. Both conserved end residues are part of each CDR3. Fields, in order: J gene, D gene, clone size, V gene, CDR3 DNA, CDR3 protein. D genes are given only for firm matches. Expanded clones get a size class; other rows say once, few or many, or leave the size out.

>TRBJ2-7|.|few|TRBV12-3/TRBV12-4
TGTGCCAGCTGTATGGGGGGCTACGAGCAGTACTTC
CASCMGGYEQYF
>TRBJ1-2|TRBD1|.|TRBV7-3
TGTGCCAGCAGCGCGGGACAGGGAACAGGTGGCTACACCTTC
CASSAGQGTGGYTF
>TRBJ2-5|.|.|TRBV5-1
TGCGCCAGCAGCCCGGGGAGTCAAGAGACCCAGTACTTC
CASSPGSQETQYF
>TRBJ2-2|TRBD1|.|TRBV19
TGTGCCAGTACCAGGGACAGGGTTCCCACCGGGGAGCTGTTTTTT
CASTRDRVPTGELFF
>TRBJ2-3|.|few|TRBV5-4
TGTGCCAGCAGCCGGGGACCTTTAGATACGCAGTATTTT
CASSRGPLDTQYF
>TRBJ2-5|.|many|TRBV20-1
TGCAGTGCTAGAGAACTGGTCAGGGTGAGAGAGACCCAGTACTTC
CSARELVRVRETQYF
>TRBJ1-6|.|.|TRBV27
TGTGCCAGCAGTAGTTCGTTTTCAGGGTGGGCACGGCGTAATTCACCCCTCCACTTT
CASSSSFSGWARRNSPLHF
>TRBJ2-7|TRBD1|few|TRBV18
TGTGCCAGCTCACCTCCGGGACAGGGGCCTCACGAGCAGTACTTC
CASSPPGQGPHEQYF
>TRBJ1-1|.|.|TRBV4-1
TGCGCCAGCAGCCCTTTTCAGGAGAACACTGAAGCTTTCTTT
CASSPFQENTEAFF
>TRBJ1-1|.|many|TRBV4-2
TGTGCCAGCAGCCAAGTCGGGAGGGCTTTCTTT
CASSQVGRAFF
>TRBJ2-1|.|.|TRBV11-3
TGTGCCAGCAGCTTGAGCGGGCATTGGAATGAGCAGTTCTTC
CASSLSGHWNEQFF
>TRBJ2-3|.|many|TRBV4-2
TGTGCCAGCAGCGACACCCACGCCGGAGATACGCAGTATTTT
CASSDTHAGDTQYF
>TRBJ2-3|TRBD1|.|TRBV5-1
TGCGCCAGCAGAAGAGGACAGGACCCTCCCACAGATACGCAGTATTTT
CASRRGQDPPTDTQYF
>TRBJ2-3|TRBD2|many|TRBV7-2
TGTGCCAGCAGCAGACGACTAGCAGGAGATACGCAGTATTTT
CASSRRLAGDTQYF
>TRBJ2-1|TRBD2|.|TRBV11-2
TGTGCCAGCAGCTCCCCGGGACTAGCGGGGCGAAATGAGCAGTTCTTC
CASSSPGLAGRNEQFF
>TRBJ2-5|TRBD1|.|TRBV19
TGTGCCAGTAGTGAGACAGGGCAAGAGACCCAGTACTTC
CASSETGQETQYF
>TRBJ1-5|.|many|TRBV4-2
TGTGCCAGCAGCCAAGATCTCCAGGGTAGCAATCAGCCCCAGCATTTT
CASSQDLQGSNQPQHF
>TRBJ2-1|.|.|TRBV9
TGTGCCAGCAGTTCTACAGGTAGCTCCTACAATGAGCAGTTCTTC
CASSSTGSSYNEQFF
>TRBJ2-4|TRBD2|few|TRBV7-9
TGTGCCAGCAGTCTTGCGGGGGTTAAAAACATTCAGTACTTC
CASSLAGVKNIQYF
>TRBJ2-1|.|many|TRBV6-4
TGTGCCAGCAGTGACTCTTTACGCAACGATGAGCAGTTCTTC
CASSDSLRNDEQFF
>TRBJ1-2|.|few|TRBV19
TGTGCCAGTAGGACGGTACCCTCTAACTATGGCTACACCTTC
CASRTVPSNYGYTF
>TRBJ1-5|.|many|TRBV15
TGTGCCACCAGCAGAGATTCGGCCGGAAATCAGCCCCAGCATTTT
CATSRDSAGNQPQHF
>TRBJ2-7|TRBD2|many|TRBV4-2
TGTGCCAGCAGCCTGGGGACTACTTCCTCCTACGAGCAGTACTTC
CASSLGTTSSYEQYF
>TRBJ1-2|.|few|TRBV30
TGTGCCTGGAGTGTACAACTTGGTGGCTACACCTTC
CAWSVQLGGYTF
>TRBJ2-5|.|many|TRBV27
TGTGCCAGCGCACGCACAGCAGGGGTGGAGACCCAGTACTTC
CASARTAGVETQYF
>TRBJ2-3|.|many|TRBV6-6
TGTGCCAGCAGTTACTCGACCGATAGCGGATCAGATACGCAGTATTTT
CASSYSTDSGSDTQYF
>TRBJ1-5|TRBD1|many|TRBV5-5
TGTGCCAGCAGCTTGGCAGGGGGCGCTTCCCCCCAGCATTTT
CASSLAGGASPQHF
>TRBJ1-1|TRBD1|many|TRBV29-1
TGCAGCGTTTTCCGGGACAGGGGGCGAATTAACACTGAAGCTTTCTTT
CSVFRDRGRINTEAFF
>TRBJ1-2|.|many|TRBV11-1
TGTGCCAGCAGCTTAGATTTTCGGACGAACTATGGCTACACCTTC
CASSLDFRTNYGYTF
>TRBJ2-5|.|.|TRBV29-1
TGCAGCGTTAGTCCACTTACTCATGAGACCCAGTACTTC
CSVSPLTHETQYF
>TRBJ2-2|.|few|TRBV5-1
TGCGCCAGCAGCCTCGACAGGTCCGGGGCCGGGGAGCTGTTTTTT
CASSLDRSGAGELFF
>TRBJ2-7|TRBD1|many|TRBV4-3
TGCGCCAGCAGCCATGCAGACAGGGGCAGCGAGCAGTACTTC
CASSHADRGSEQYF
>TRBJ2-3|TRBD1|.|TRBV27
TGTGCCAGCAGTTCCAGGGGGAGATACACAGATACGCAGTATTTT
CASSSRGRYTDTQYF
>TRBJ2-2|.|many|TRBV27
TGTGCCAGCAGTCCACTTGGAGAGGGCAGGACCGGGGAGCTGTTTTTT
CASSPLGEGRTGELFF
>TRBJ1-1|TRBD1|few|TRBV5-1
TGCGCCAGCAGCTTACGGACAGGGATGAACACTGAAGCTTTCTTT
CASSLRTGMNTEAFF
>TRBJ2-7|.|.|TRBV4-1
TGCGCCAGCAGCCAAGAGGGGATTCGGACACAGAGCTCCTACGAGCAGTACTTC
CASSQEGIRTQSSYEQYF